The 21 T cell receptor beta chains below all came from one sample that was sequenced in a study of cytomegalovirus exposure and HLA in healthy donors. The PCR contained 60 Vbeta and 13 Jbeta primers. The assay was immunoSEQ multiplex PCR, and TCRdb's table has in-frame clones only and misses some. In the table there are fewer than 200,000 clones, approximately 78% of which are singletons. Sample: PBMCs. Every receptor here comes from a woman under 30 in good health and CMV-seronegative.

The chain has TRBV5-5 and TRBJ1-2, with 8 positions matching TRBD1. Germline V gives CDR1 SGHKS, CDR2 YYEKEE (reference sequence). The V segment lost 6 bases and the J segment 10 bases; nucleotides outside the gene matches: 11. This CDR3 has 13 residues. In DNA, the CDR3 is TGTGCCAGCAACATTTTAGGACAGGGAATCTACACCTTC. Translated: CASNILGQGIYTF. Full variable domain (missing parts from reference TRBV5-5 and TRBJ1-2): DAGVTQSPTHLIKTRGQQVTLRCSPISGHKSVSWYQQVLGQGPQFIFQYYEKEERGRGNFPDRFSARQFPNYSSELNVNALLLGDSALYLCASNILGQGIYTFGSGTRLTVV.

The table lists this clone with a few counts. V usage is TRBV4-1 and J usage is TRBJ1-1; a weak D match, TRBD1 (6 bases). Germline V lookup: CDR1 MGHRA, CDR2 YSYEKL. The CDR3 is 12 amino acids. Trimming shortened V by 4 bases and J by 5 bases, and 8 bases separated the two germline ends. The CDR3, as DNA: TGCGCCAGCAGCCCTCAGGGGACTGAAGCTTTCTTT. The encoded protein is CASSPQGTEAFF.

This rearrangement joins TRBV5-8 to TRBJ1-3, with 7 bases aligning to TRBD1. Germline CDR1 reads SGHTS; CDR2 reads YDEGEE. Losses at the gene ends were 1 base for V and 0 bases for J; bases not matched to a gene: 7. The CDR3 spans 17 residues. CDR3 residues: CASSLSSDRNSGNTIYF. CDR3 in DNA: TGTGCCAGCAGCTTGTCGTCGGACAGGAACTCTGGAAACACCATATATTTT.

This clone has just a few counts. The chain recombines TRBV25-1 with TRBJ2-5, with a weak D call TRBD1 (6 bases). The germline V gene encodes CDR1 MGHDK and CDR2 SYGVNS. The CDR3 contains 14 residues. The ends were cut back, 7 bases at V and 3 bases at J, with 15 bases in the middle. Here the CDR3 reads CASIPRRDKETQYF. CDR3 bases: TGTGCCAGCATCCCACGCCGGGACAAAGAGACCCAGTACTTC.

CDR3 in amino acids: CAAERGSGGSQADTQYF. CDR3 DNA sequence: TGTGCCGCTGAGAGGGGTTCTGGCGGGAGTCAAGCGGATACGCAGTATTTT. The chain employs TRBV7-9 and TRBJ2-3, with 7 bases matching TRBD2. This CDR3 has 17 residues. The V and J ends lost 11 bases and 6 bases, in that order; junction bases with no gene match: 23. Germline-derived CDR1 and CDR2 are SEHNR and FQNEAQ (reference sequence).

The genes are TRBV11-2 and TRBJ2-7, with D hard to call. CDR3 length: 14 residues. Trimming took 2 bases from V and 0 from J, leaving 8 bases between them. In germline, CDR1 is SGHAT, CDR2 FQNNGV. The CDR3, as DNA: TGTGCCAGCAGCTTAACCCTGAGCTCCTACGAGCAGTACTTC. As protein: CASSLTLSSYEQYF.

This rearrangement joins TRBV5-1 to TRBJ2-7; 12 bases are shared with TRBD1. This CDR3 comprises 15 residues. The germline V gene encodes CDR1 SGHRS and CDR2 YFSETQ. V was clipped by 1 base and J by 7 bases; unmatched bases: 6. CDR3 loop: CASSLWGQGAEEQYF. CDR3 DNA: TGCGCCAGCAGCTTGTGGGGACAGGGGGCGGAGGAGCAGTACTTC.

The V call is TRBV6-1, the J call TRBJ1-5; 8 nucleotides agree with TRBD1. The germline CDR1 and CDR2 sequences are MNHNS and SASEGT. The CDR3 is 15 residues long. V trimming: 9 bases; J trimming: 2 bases; junction bases outside the gene matches: 9. As DNA, the CDR3 is TGTGCCAGTCAACCCGGACAGGGACGCAATCAGCCCCAGCATTTT. It codes for CASQPGQGRNQPQHF.

This rearrangement joins TRBV5-6 to TRBJ1-1; 7 bases align to TRBD1. Per germline, CDR1 SGHDT and CDR2 YYEEEE. Trimming removed 0 bases from V and 3 bases from J; junction bases left unmatched: 2. This CDR3 spans 14 amino acids. The CDR3 sequence is CASSLVDRDTEAFF. CDR3 in DNA: TGTGCCAGCAGCTTGGTTGACAGGGACACTGAAGCTTTCTTT.

The CDR3 loop is CASSLEGTSGRVGTDTQYF. In nucleotides, the CDR3 is TGCGCCAGCAGCTTGGAGGGGACTAGCGGGAGAGTTGGGACAGATACGCAGTATTTT. The chain employs TRBV5-1 and TRBJ2-3; 14 nucleotides agree with TRBD2. The germline V gene has CDR1 SGHRS and CDR2 YFSETQ. Trimming at V came to 0 bases and at J to 3 bases, leaving 9 bases not matched to a gene. The length of the CDR3 is 19 residues.

The V call is TRBV28, the J call TRBJ2-1; 12 bases map to TRBD2. Losses at the gene ends were 3 bases for V and 6 bases for J; bases not matched to a gene: 3. The CDR3 runs 15 residues. Germline values: CDR1 MDHEN, CDR2 SYDVKM. The CDR3 is CASSFPSGRGNEQFF. The CDR3 nucleotides read TGTGCCAGCAGTTTCCCTAGCGGGAGGGGCAATGAGCAGTTCTTC.

The chain links TRBV6-5 to TRBJ2-5; 9 bases match TRBD1. This CDR3 contains 15 residues. Trimming cost V 7 bases and J 0 bases; bases outside gene matches: 6. The germline gives CDR1 MNHEY, CDR2 SVGAGI. Here the CDR3 reads CASTTGTGNQETQYF. The CDR3 coding sequence is TGTGCCAGCACGACCGGGACAGGGAACCAAGAGACCCAGTACTTC.

The rearrangement joins TRBV19 to TRBJ2-7; 8 nucleotides line up with TRBD1. J was trimmed by 7 bases and V by 6 bases; bases with no gene match: 8. This CDR3 spans 13 amino acids. Germline CDR1 is LNHDA and CDR2 is SQIVND (reference sequence). CDR3 sequence: CASRTGAAGEQYF. The CDR3 DNA sequence: TGTGCCAGTAGGACAGGGGCCGCGGGGGAGCAGTACTTC. Variable domain in full (rest from reference TRBV19 and TRBJ2-7): DGGITQSPKYLFRKEGQNVTLSCEQNLNHDAMYWYRQDPGQGLRLIYYSQIVNDFQKGDIAEGYSVSREKKESFPLTVTSAQKNPTAFYLCASRTGAAGEQYFGPGTRLTVT.

This clone has only one observation. The chain employs TRBV27 and TRBJ1-1, with D tentatively TRBD1 (5 bases). From germline, CDR1 is MNHEY and CDR2 SMNVEV (reference sequence). V lost 0 bases and J 7 bases, leaving 15 bases between the germline ends. The CDR3 spans 15 residues. The CDR3 region has the DNA TGTGCCAGCAGTTTATCCGGCCGGGGGAAGAGTGAAGCTTTCTTT. Residues: CASSLSGRGKSEAFF.

V and J are TRBV2 and TRBJ1-1; a weak D match, TRBD1 (6 bases). This CDR3 is 14 amino acids long. V was clipped by 3 bases and J by 4 bases, with 12 bases between them. CDR1 and CDR2 from the germline V gene are SNHLY and FYNNEI. The CDR3 here is CASSEHTGRTEAFF. CDR3 coding DNA: TGTGCCAGCAGTGAGCACACAGGGCGCACTGAAGCTTTCTTT.

The genes are TRBV30 and TRBJ2-1; 11 positions agree with TRBD2. From germline, CDR1 is GTSNPN and CDR2 SVGIG (reference sequence). The CDR3 is 14 amino acids. The V gene end was trimmed by 8 bases and the J gene end by 4 bases; junction bases not matched to a gene: 7. The CDR3 spells CAHGLAGLYNEQFF. The CDR3 DNA follows: TGTGCCCATGGACTAGCGGGCCTATACAATGAGCAGTTCTTC.

This clone was detected only once. The chain recombines TRBV6-6 with TRBJ1-2; 7 bases map to TRBD1. Germline values: CDR1 MNHNY, CDR2 SVGAGI (reference sequence). J was trimmed by 1 base and V by 0 bases; bases with no gene match: 2. The CDR3 is 15 residues long. The CDR3 DNA reads as TGTGCCAGCAGTTACTCACGGGACAGTAACTATGGCTACACCTTC. Its protein product is CASSYSRDSNYGYTF.

The DNA of the CDR3 is TGTGCCAGTAACCCAACAGACGGACTAGCGGGAGGGAATGAGCAGTTCTTC. Encoded protein: CASNPTDGLAGGNEQFF. The chain recombines TRBV19 with TRBJ2-1; TRBD2 matches 15 bases. The CDR3 sequence is 17 residues long. Unmatched junction bases numbered 11, after V lost 7 bases and J lost 7 bases. Germline V gives CDR1 LNHDA, CDR2 SQIVND (reference sequence).

This clone was seen only once. The rearrangement joins TRBV4-1 to TRBJ2-1; 7 bases agree with TRBD2. This CDR3 has 17 amino acids. The junction had 8 bases not matched to a gene; V was cut back by 0 bases and J by 3 bases. Germline loops: CDR1 MGHRA, CDR2 YSYEKL. In nucleotides, the CDR3 is TGCGCCAGCAGCCAAGAGCCCCCTAGCGGACACTACAATGAGCAGTTCTTC. It encodes CASSQEPPSGHYNEQFF.

This clone has just a few counts. The chain combines TRBV4-3 with TRBJ1-5; a weak D match, TRBD1 (5 bases). This CDR3 spans 13 amino acids. Germline V lookup: CDR1 LGHNA, CDR2 YSLEER. The V end was cut by 1 base, the J end by 4 bases, with 5 bases between. DNA for the CDR3: TGCGCCAGCAGCCAAGCAGGGAATCAGCCCCAGCATTTT. Protein: CASSQAGNQPQHF.

This chain uses TRBV5-6 with TRBJ2-3; 11 bases match TRBD1. Germline V lookup: CDR1 SGHDT, CDR2 YYEEEE. CDR3 length equals 14 residues. Germline trimming cut 3 bases from V and 7 bases from J; bases unmatched to any gene: 4. The DNA for the CDR3 is TGTGCCAGCAGCTGGGACAGGGGGGACCATACGCAGTATTTT. Its translation is CASSWDRGDHTQYF.